The 26 T cell receptor beta chains below all came from one sample that was sequenced in a study of blood T cell repertoires in COVID-19. The protocol was immunoSEQ multiplex PCR, while the TCRdb copy is restricted to in-frame clones and leaves out a portion. Of approximately 460,000 clones listed, roughly 87% are singletons. The sequencing input was peripheral blood. The source is a man between 18 and 35 years old with COVID-19, enrolled during active disease.

The chain uses TRBV4-1 and TRBJ1-2; a possible D gene is TRBD1 (6 bases). Germline V gene data show CDR1 as MGHRA and CDR2 as YSYEKL. The germline V and J ends were trimmed by 5 bases and 8 bases, with 24 bases remaining between them. The length of the CDR3 is 16 residues. CDR3 sequence (DNA): TGCGCCAGCAGCTCCGCGGGAGGGGGAGAATTGTGGGGCTACACCTTC. Its protein is CASSSAGGGELWGYTF.

The genes are TRBV12-3 or TRBV12-4 and TRBJ1-5; D ambiguous. CDR3 length: 12 residues. Deletions cut 2 bases from V and 9 bases from J, with 8 bases between. DNA for the CDR3: TGTGCCAGCAGTTTATTAAGCGGGCCCCAGCATTTT. This encodes CASSLLSGPQHF.

The chain has TRBV15 and TRBJ1-5, with TRBD1 matching over 10 bases. Germline V gives CDR1 LNHNV, CDR2 YYDKDF (reference sequence). After removal of 8 bases from V and 4 bases from J, the junction contained 5 bases not matched to a gene. The CDR3 has 14 residues. The CDR3 reads CATRDRGRNQPQHF. The CDR3 DNA reads TGTGCCACCCGGGACAGGGGAAGAAATCAGCCCCAGCATTTT.

The J gene is TRBJ2-7, the V gene TRBV5-8; 14 nucleotides match TRBD2. With 4 bases clipped from V and 2 bases from J, the junction kept 2 bases outside the gene matches. The CDR3 is made up of 15 amino acids. CDR1 is SGHTS, CDR2 YDEGEE, per germline. CDR3 nucleotides: TGTGCCAGCAGCAAGGGACTAGCGGGGGCCTACGAGCAGTACTTC. This codes for CASSKGLAGAYEQYF.

The chain recombines TRBV19 with TRBJ1-5; the match to TRBD1 covers 7 bases. CDR3 size: 16 residues. V shed 4 bases, J shed 5 bases, and the junction held 11 bases outside the gene matches. CDR1 is LNHDA, CDR2 SQIVND, per germline (reference sequence). CDR3 in DNA: TGTGCCAGTAGTACAACGAAGACAGGGAATTATCAGCCCCAGCATTTT. Protein sequence: CASSTTKTGNYQPQHF.

Only one count was recorded for this clone. This CDR3 is CASSPGQANTGELFF. CDR3 DNA: TGTGCCAGCAGTCCGGGACAGGCGAACACCGGGGAGCTGTTTTTT. This rearrangement joins TRBV11-2 to TRBJ2-2, with TRBD1 matching over 8 bases. This CDR3 region has 15 residues. J was trimmed by 0 bases and V by 6 bases; bases with no gene match: 3. Germline V gene data show CDR1 as SGHAT and CDR2 as FQNNGV.

This rearrangement joins TRBV4-1 to TRBJ2-7; D may be TRBD2 (6 bases). CDR1 and CDR2 (germline): MGHRA, YSYEKL. Trimming shortened V by 0 bases and J by 0 bases, and 12 bases separated the two germline ends. CDR3 length equals 16 residues. This chain's CDR3 is CASSQEMDGSSYEQYF. As DNA, the CDR3 is TGCGCCAGCAGCCAAGAGATGGACGGGAGCTCCTACGAGCAGTACTTC.

The chain recombines TRBV6-5 with TRBJ2-7, with 8 nucleotides matching TRBD1. The V gene's germline CDR1 is MNHEY and CDR2 SVGAGI. The J segment lost 4 bases and the V segment lost 6 bases, leaving 8 bases of the junction unmatched. The CDR3 spans 14 residues. The CDR3 region is CASSPQGGPYEQYF. CDR3 DNA sequence: TGTGCCAGCAGCCCACAGGGGGGTCCTTACGAGCAGTACTTC.

The V and J genes are TRBV19 and TRBJ2-2; 13 bases map to TRBD2. Germline-derived CDR1 and CDR2 are LNHDA and SQIVND (reference sequence). Losses at the gene ends were 9 bases for V and 5 bases for J; bases not matched to a gene: 21. The CDR3 is 20 residues long. CDR3 loop: CASHQGRGLAGVLWTGELFF. The CDR3 DNA reads TGTGCCAGCCACCAGGGACGAGGACTAGCGGGAGTTTTGTGGACCGGGGAGCTGTTTTTT. Complete variable domain (other parts from reference TRBV19 and TRBJ2-2): DGGITQSPKYLFRKEGQNVTLSCEQNLNHDAMYWYRQDPGQGLRLIYYSQIVNDFQKGDIAEGYSVSREKKESFPLTVTSAQKNPTAFYLCASHQGRGLAGVLWTGELFFGEGSRLTVL.

This rearrangement joins TRBV5-1 to TRBJ2-5, with a weak D call TRBD2 (6 bases). CDR1 SGHRS and CDR2 YFSETQ come from the germline V gene. The germline V and J ends were trimmed by 4 bases and 1 base, with 14 bases remaining between them. This CDR3 is 15 amino acids long. The CDR3 sequence: CASSPGTRGQETQYF. The CDR3 DNA follows: TGCGCCAGCAGCCCCGGGACTCGCGGCCAAGAGACCCAGTACTTC. Variable domain in full (rest from reference TRBV5-1 and TRBJ2-5): KAGVTQTPRYLIKTRGQQVTLSCSPISGHRSVSWYQQTPGQGLQFLFEYFSETQRNKGNFPGRFSGRQFSNSRSEMNVSTLELGDSALYLCASSPGTRGQETQYFGPGTRLLVL.

CDR3 in DNA: TGCGCCAGCAGTGAAGTTGAGGAGCAGTTCTTC. Translating gives CASSEVEEQFF. The V and J genes are TRBV10-1 and TRBJ2-1; D is undetermined. The germline V gene has CDR1 WNHNN and CDR2 SYGVQD (reference sequence). V lost 3 bases, J lost 10 bases, and 7 bases lay in between. The CDR3 is 11 amino acids.

The CDR3 sequence: CASSYSRGQGPLHF. DNA for the CDR3: TGTGCCAGCAGTTACTCCAGGGGCCAAGGGCCCCTCCACTTT. The chain carries TRBV6-5 and TRBJ1-6; D is perhaps TRBD1 (6 bases). CDR1 and CDR2 (germline): MNHEY, SVGAGI. The CDR3 is 14 amino acids. Between the trimmed V and J ends, which lost 0 bases and 13 bases, there was a span of 13 bases.

The chain joins TRBV6-4 to TRBJ2-1; TRBD2 might be the D (7 bases). This CDR3 has 16 amino acids. CDR1 and CDR2 (germline): MRHNA, SNTAGT. V was shortened by 0 bases and J by 6 bases, with 15 bases between the two germline ends. The CDR3 DNA sequence: TGTGCCAGCAGTGACTCTGGGGGGGGGCCAGGCAATGAGCAGTTCTTC. Its translation: CASSDSGGGPGNEQFF.

The CDR3 bases are TGTGCCAGCATCGAGCGGGACAGGGGAGTTGAAAAACTGTTTTTT. Translated, it gives CASIERDRGVEKLFF. The rearrangement links TRBV2 to TRBJ1-4; TRBD1 aligns across 10 bases. The trim removed 7 bases at V and 7 bases at J, leaving 9 bases unmatched. Germline CDR1 is SNHLY and CDR2 is FYNNEI. This CDR3 has 15 residues.

The chain joins TRBV5-4 to TRBJ1-1; D unresolved. Trimming removed 4 bases at V and 0 bases at J, with 16 bases between. The CDR3 is 16 residues long. Germline values: CDR1 SGHNT, CDR2 YYREEE (reference sequence). The DNA for the CDR3 is TGTGCCAGCAGCCCACGGGGAGCCTCGATGAACACTGAAGCTTTCTTT. Protein: CASSPRGASMNTEAFF.

In this sample, this clone turned up a few times. The rearrangement uses TRBV19 and TRBJ1-3; 9 bases fit TRBD1. The ends lost 6 bases at V and 3 bases at J; junction bases unmatched: 12. Germline V gene data show CDR1 as LNHDA and CDR2 as SQIVND (reference sequence). This CDR3 has 17 residues. CDR3 protein: CASSEGGQGIFGNTIYF. DNA of the CDR3: TGTGCCAGTAGCGAAGGGGGACAGGGAATATTTGGAAACACCATATATTTT.

Written as DNA, the CDR3 is TGTGCCAGCAGTTTATCACGGACTAGCGGCTCCTACGAGCAGTACTTC. Translated, it gives CASSLSRTSGSYEQYF. J is TRBJ2-7 and V is TRBV27, with TRBD2 matching over 10 bases. The CDR3 has 16 amino acids. Germline loops: CDR1 MNHEY, CDR2 SMNVEV (reference sequence). Germline trimming cut 0 bases from V and 0 bases from J; bases unmatched to any gene: 2.

Points on this clone: The same CDR3 is also encoded by other DNA sequences in this sample. The chain is built from TRBV18 and TRBJ2-3; TRBD2 agrees at 15 bases. V was clipped by 0 bases and J by 3 bases; unmatched bases: 1. This CDR3 has 17 residues. Germline lookup yields CDR1 KGHSH and CDR2 LQKENI. The CDR3 loop reads CASSPPGLAGGTDTQYF. CDR3 nucleotide sequence: TGTGCCAGCTCACCACCCGGACTAGCGGGAGGGACAGATACGCAGTATTTT.

This chain links TRBV11-1 with TRBJ2-3, with a weak D call TRBD2 (6 bases). This CDR3 is built from 14 residues. The V gene lost 6 bases and the J gene lost 5 bases, with 15 bases spanning the gap. Per germline, CDR1 SGHAT and CDR2 FQDESV (reference sequence). The CDR3, as DNA: TGTGCCAGCAGTCCCAGGGAGGAGAGAGATACGCAGTATTTT. It codes for CASSPREERDTQYF.

The chain combines TRBV19 with TRBJ1-3; D is unclear. V was cut by 6 bases and J by 0 bases, with 6 bases left in between. This CDR3 region has 13 residues. CDR1 is LNHDA and CDR2 is SQIVND in the germline V gene (reference sequence). The CDR3 reads CASRAGSGNTIYF. CDR3 nucleotides: TGTGCCAGTAGGGCAGGCTCTGGAAACACCATATATTTT.

The chain recombines TRBV10-3 with TRBJ2-7; D may be TRBD2 (5 bases). Germline V lookup: CDR1 ENHRY, CDR2 SYGVKD. This CDR3 has 12 residues. Trimming stripped 11 bases from V and 2 bases from J, with 13 bases between. DNA of the CDR3: TGTGCCGTAAGAGGGTCCACCTACGAGCAGTACTTC. Its translation: CAVRGSTYEQYF.

The chain is built from TRBV5-1 and TRBJ2-7; a possible D gene is TRBD1 (5 bases). V lost 0 bases, J lost 3 bases, and 13 bases lay in between. The CDR3 spans 15 residues. The V gene's germline CDR1 is SGHRS and CDR2 YFSETQ. The CDR3 region is CASSLARERDYEQYF. CDR3 nucleotide sequence: TGCGCCAGCAGCTTGGCCAGGGAACGTGACTACGAGCAGTACTTC.

This chain connects TRBV19 to TRBJ2-1, with TRBD1 identical over 8 bases. Trimming at V came to 3 bases and at J to 7 bases, leaving 5 bases not matched to a gene. CDR3 length: 14 residues. Germline loops: CDR1 LNHDA, CDR2 SQIVND (reference sequence). This CDR3 is CASSIGRGPNEQFF. The CDR3 DNA sequence: TGTGCCAGTAGTATCGGCAGGGGGCCGAATGAGCAGTTCTTC.

A note on this clone: Distinct nucleotide sequences in the sample also encode this CDR3. This chain links TRBV6-5 with TRBJ1-2; 9 positions agree with TRBD1. The junction had 1 base not matched to a gene; V was cut back by 0 bases and J by 8 bases. The germline CDR1 and CDR2 sequences are MNHEY and SVGAGI. This CDR3 contains 13 residues. CDR3 coding DNA: TGTGCCAGCAGTTACTCGGGACAGGGAGGCTACACCTTC. It codes for CASSYSGQGGYTF.

The chain uses TRBV18 and TRBJ2-1; 10 bases fit TRBD1. CDR3 length: 15 amino acids. The junction had 3 bases not matched to a gene; V was cut back by 2 bases and J by 5 bases. CDR1 is KGHSH and CDR2 is LQKENI in the germline V gene. CDR3 nucleotide sequence: TGTGCCAGCTCACCAAGGGGACAGGGGAACAATGAGCAGTTCTTC. Residues: CASSPRGQGNNEQFF.

The chain links TRBV27 to TRBJ2-7, with 7 nucleotides matching TRBD2. Germline V gene lookup returns CDR1 MNHEY and CDR2 SMNVEV (reference sequence). The CDR3 loop spans 15 amino acids. V dropped 4 bases and J dropped 4; count of bases not matched to a gene: 10. This chain's CDR3 is CASSSDPGLLYEQYF. The CDR3 DNA reads TGTGCCAGCAGTTCCGACCCGGGACTATTGTACGAGCAGTACTTC.